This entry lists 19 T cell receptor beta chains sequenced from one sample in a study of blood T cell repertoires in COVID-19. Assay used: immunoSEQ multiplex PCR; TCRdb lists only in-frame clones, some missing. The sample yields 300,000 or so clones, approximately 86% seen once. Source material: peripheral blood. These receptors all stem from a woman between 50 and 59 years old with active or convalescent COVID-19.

This CDR3 reads CASSESDRGTEAFF. In DNA, the CDR3 is TGTGCCAGCAGTGAATCGGACAGGGGCACTGAAGCTTTCTTT. The V and J genes are TRBV25-1 and TRBJ1-1; 9 nucleotides line up with TRBD1. This CDR3 contains 14 residues. Germline V gene sequence: CDR1 MGHDK, CDR2 SYGVNS. Trimming cost V 1 base and J 4 bases; bases outside gene matches: 1. Full variable domain (missing parts from reference TRBV25-1 and TRBJ1-1): EADIYQTPRYLVIGTGKKITLECSQTMGHDKMYWYQQDPGMELHLIHYSYGVNSTEKGDLSSESTVSRIRTEHFPLTLESARPSHTSQYLCASSESDRGTEAFFGQGTRLTVV.

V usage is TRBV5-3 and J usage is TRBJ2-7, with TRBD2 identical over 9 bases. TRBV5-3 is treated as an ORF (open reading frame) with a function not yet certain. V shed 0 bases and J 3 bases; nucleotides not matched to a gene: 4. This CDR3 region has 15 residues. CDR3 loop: CARSLDLAGHYEQYF. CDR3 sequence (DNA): TGTGCCAGAAGCTTGGATCTAGCGGGACACTACGAGCAGTACTTC.

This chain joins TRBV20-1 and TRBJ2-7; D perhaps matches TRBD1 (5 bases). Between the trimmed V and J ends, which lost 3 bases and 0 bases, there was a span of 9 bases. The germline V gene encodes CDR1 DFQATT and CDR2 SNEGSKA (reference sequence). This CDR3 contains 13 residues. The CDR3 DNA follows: TGCAGTGCTAGTGGGGCGAGCTCCTACGAGCAGTACTTC. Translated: CSASGASSYEQYF.

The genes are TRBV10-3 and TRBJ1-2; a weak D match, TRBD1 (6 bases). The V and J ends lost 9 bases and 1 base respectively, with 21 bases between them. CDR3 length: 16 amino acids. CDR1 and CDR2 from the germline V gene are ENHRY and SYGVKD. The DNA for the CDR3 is TGTGCCATACCACGGGCAGGGGCCCTCCGTAACTATGGCTACACCTTC. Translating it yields CAIPRAGALRNYGYTF.

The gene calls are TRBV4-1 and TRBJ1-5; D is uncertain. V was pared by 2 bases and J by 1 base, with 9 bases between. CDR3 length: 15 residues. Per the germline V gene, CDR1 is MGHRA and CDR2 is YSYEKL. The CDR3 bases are TGCGCCAGCAGCCAACAGTTAAACAGCAATCAGCCCCAGCATTTT. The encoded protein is CASSQQLNSNQPQHF.

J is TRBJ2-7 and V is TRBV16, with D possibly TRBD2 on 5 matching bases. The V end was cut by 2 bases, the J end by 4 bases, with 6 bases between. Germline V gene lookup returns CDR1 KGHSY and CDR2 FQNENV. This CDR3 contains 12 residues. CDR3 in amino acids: CASSQPGYEQYF. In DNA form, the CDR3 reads TGTGCCAGCAGCCAACCGGGGTACGAGCAGTACTTC.

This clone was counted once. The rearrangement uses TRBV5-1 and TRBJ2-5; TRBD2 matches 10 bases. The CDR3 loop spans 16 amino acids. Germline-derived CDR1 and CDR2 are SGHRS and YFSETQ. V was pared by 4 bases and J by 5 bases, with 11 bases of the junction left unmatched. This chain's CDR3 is CASSPGLAGVGETQYF. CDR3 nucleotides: TGCGCCAGCAGCCCGGGGCTAGCGGGAGTTGGTGAGACCCAGTACTTC.

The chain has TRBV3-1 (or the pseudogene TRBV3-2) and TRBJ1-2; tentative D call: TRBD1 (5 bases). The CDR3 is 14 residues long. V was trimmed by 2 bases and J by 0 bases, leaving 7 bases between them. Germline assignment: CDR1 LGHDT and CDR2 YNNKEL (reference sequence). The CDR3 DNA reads TGTGCCAGCAGCCAAAGACAGACTAACTATGGCTACACCTTC. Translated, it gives CASSQRQTNYGYTF.

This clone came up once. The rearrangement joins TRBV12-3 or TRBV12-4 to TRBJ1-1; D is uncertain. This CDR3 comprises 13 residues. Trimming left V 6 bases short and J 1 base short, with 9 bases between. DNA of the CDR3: TGTGCCAGCAGCTGGACTGCGAACACTGAAGCTTTCTTT. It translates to CASSWTANTEAFF.

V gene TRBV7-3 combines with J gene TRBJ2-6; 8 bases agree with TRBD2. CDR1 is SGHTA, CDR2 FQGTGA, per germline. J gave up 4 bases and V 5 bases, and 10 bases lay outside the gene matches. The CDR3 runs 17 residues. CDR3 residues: CASSRGPAGVGANVLTF. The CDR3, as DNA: TGTGCCAGCAGCCGAGGACCAGCGGGAGTCGGGGCCAACGTCCTGACTTTC. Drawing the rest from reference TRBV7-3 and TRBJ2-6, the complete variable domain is GAGVSQTPSNKVTEKGKYVELRCDPISGHTALYWYRQSLGQGPEFLIYFQGTGAADDSGLPNDRFFAVRPEGSVSTLKIQRTERGDSAVYLCASSRGPAGVGANVLTFGAGSRLTVL.

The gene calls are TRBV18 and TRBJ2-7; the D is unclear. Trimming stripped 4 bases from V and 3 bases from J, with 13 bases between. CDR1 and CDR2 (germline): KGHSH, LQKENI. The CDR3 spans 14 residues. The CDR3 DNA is TGTGCCAGCTCACTCACGACTCGAAACTACGAGCAGTACTTC. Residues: CASSLTTRNYEQYF.

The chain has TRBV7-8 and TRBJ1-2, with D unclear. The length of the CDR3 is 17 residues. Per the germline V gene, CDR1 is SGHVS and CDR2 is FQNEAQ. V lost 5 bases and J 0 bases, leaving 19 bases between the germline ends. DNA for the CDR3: TGTGCCAGCAGCGTTTTGGGAGGTGCCCCTGCTAACTATGGCTACACCTTC. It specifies CASSVLGGAPANYGYTF.

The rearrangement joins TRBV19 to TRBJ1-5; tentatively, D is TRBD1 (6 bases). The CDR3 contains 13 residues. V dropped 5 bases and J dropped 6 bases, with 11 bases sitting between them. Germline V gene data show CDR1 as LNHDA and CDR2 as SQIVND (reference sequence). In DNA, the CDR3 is TGTGCCAGTAGTTACACAGGGTTTCAGCCCCAGCATTTT. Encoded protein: CASSYTGFQPQHF. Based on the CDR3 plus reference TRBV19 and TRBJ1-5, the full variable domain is DGGITQSPKYLFRKEGQNVTLSCEQNLNHDAMYWYRQDPGQGLRLIYYSQIVNDFQKGDIAEGYSVSREKKESFPLTVTSAQKNPTAFYLCASSYTGFQPQHFGDGTRLSIL.

CDR3 DNA sequence: TGCAGTGCTAGTGTTGGTGCAGGCAATCAGCCCCAGCATTTT. This codes for CSASVGAGNQPQHF. This rearrangement joins TRBV20-1 to TRBJ1-5; no clear D. CDR1 is DFQATT and CDR2 is SNEGSKA in the germline V gene (reference sequence). The germline V and J ends were trimmed by 3 bases and 2 bases, with 11 bases remaining between them. The CDR3 length is 14 residues.

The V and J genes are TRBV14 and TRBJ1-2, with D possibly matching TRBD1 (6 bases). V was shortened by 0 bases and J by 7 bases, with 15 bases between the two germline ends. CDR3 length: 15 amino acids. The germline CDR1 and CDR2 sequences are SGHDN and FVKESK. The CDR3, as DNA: TGTGCCAGCAGCCAAGACCGACGGGGGGCCCTTGGCTACACCTTC. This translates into CASSQDRRGALGYTF.

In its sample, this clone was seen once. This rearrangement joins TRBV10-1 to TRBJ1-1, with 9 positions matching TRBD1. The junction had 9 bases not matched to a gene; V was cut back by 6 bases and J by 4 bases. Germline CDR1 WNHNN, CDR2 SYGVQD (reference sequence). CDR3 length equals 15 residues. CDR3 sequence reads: CASRSNRDRATEAFF. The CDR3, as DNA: TGCGCCAGCAGATCTAACCGGGACAGGGCCACTGAAGCTTTCTTT.

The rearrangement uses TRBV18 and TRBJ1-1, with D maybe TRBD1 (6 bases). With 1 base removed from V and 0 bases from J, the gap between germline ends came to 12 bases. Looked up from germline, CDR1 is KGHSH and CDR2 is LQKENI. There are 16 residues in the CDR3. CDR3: CASSPQLGAVNTEAFF. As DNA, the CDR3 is TGTGCCAGCTCACCACAGCTGGGGGCGGTGAACACTGAAGCTTTCTTT.

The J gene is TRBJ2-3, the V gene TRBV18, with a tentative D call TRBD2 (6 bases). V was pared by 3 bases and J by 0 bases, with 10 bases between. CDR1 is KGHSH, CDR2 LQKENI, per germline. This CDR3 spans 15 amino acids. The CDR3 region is CASSPKRVSTDTQYF. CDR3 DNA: TGTGCCAGCTCACCGAAGCGGGTGAGCACAGATACGCAGTATTTT.

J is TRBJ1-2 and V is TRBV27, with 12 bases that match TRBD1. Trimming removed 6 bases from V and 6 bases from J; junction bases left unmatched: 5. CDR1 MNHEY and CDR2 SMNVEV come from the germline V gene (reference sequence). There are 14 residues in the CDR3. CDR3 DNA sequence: TGTGCCAGCAGCCGGGACAGGGGGCCTGATGGCTACACCTTC. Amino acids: CASSRDRGPDGYTF.